This section outlines one T cell receptor (beta chain) sequence together with its context. The data derive from a study of blood T cell repertoires in COVID-19. Sequencing was performed with immunoSEQ multiplex PCR; in TCRdb, only in-frame clones are kept and a portion is missing. The sample holds about 350,000 clones, approximately 86% seen once. There are 16 residues in the CDR3. Germline V CDR1 and CDR2: SGHRS, YFSETQ. The ends lost 4 bases at V and 4 bases at J; junction bases unmatched: 11. The sequenced sample consisted of peripheral blood. The chain has TRBV5-1 and TRBJ2-3; 8 positions match TRBD1. This TCR derives from a man aged 25 to 45 with COVID-19, enrolled during active disease. CDR3 coding DNA: TGCGCCAGCAGCCGGGGACCGGGACAGGCAGCAGATACGCAGTATTTT. Translating it yields CASSRGPGQAADTQYF.